The T cell receptor beta chain under discussion was sequenced for a study of T cell responses to AZD1222 COVID-19 vaccine. This CDR3 contains 14 residues. Trimming cost V 7 bases and J 2 bases, with 14 bases left between them. Germline CDR1 and CDR2: MDHEN and SYDVKM. Libraries were prepared by immunoSEQ multiplex PCR; TCRdb keeps only in-frame clonotypes and omits some of them. This repertoire shows 100,000 to 150,000 clones, 75% to 90% found once; its top ten account for approximately 6%. The clonotype originates from an adult in good health. The specimen comprised peripheral blood, sampled on day 0 of AZD1222 vaccination. This chain links TRBV28 with TRBJ1-2, with a weak D call TRBD1 (6 bases). The CDR3 here is CASTRGGRNYGYTF. The CDR3 bases are TGTGCCAGCACCCGAGGGGGGCGAAACTATGGCTACACCTTC.